This T cell receptor (beta chain) comes out of a study of cytomegalovirus exposure and HLA in healthy donors. Broader study findings: Within an earlier analysis, most TCR beta V segments proved productive either about 87% or about 30% of the time. The listing of roughly 160 TCR beta chains classed them as cytomegalovirus-associated.

PCR employed 60 Vbeta and 13 Jbeta primers. Assay: immunoSEQ multiplex PCR; the TCRdb copy retains only in-frame clones and omits some. Of some 120,000 clones in the sample, around 78% were seen once. Regarding this clone: Its specificity is unknown.

This clonotype was sampled from a woman aged 40 to 50 in good health and CMV-seronegative. The sample taken for sequencing was PBMCs.

CDR3 sequence: CASSFFAGWYEQYF. The CDR3 region has the DNA TGTGCCAGCAGCTTTTTCGCAGGGTGGTACGAGCAGTACTTC. The rearrangement links TRBV5-5 to TRBJ2-7, with a tentative D call TRBD1 (5 bases). Germline V gives CDR1 SGHKS, CDR2 YYEKEE (reference sequence). V lost 2 bases to trimming and J lost 4 bases, with 13 bases between them. This CDR3 contains 14 residues. The full variable domain, in which reference TRBV5-5 and TRBJ2-7 provide the parts outside the CDR3, is DAGVTQSPTHLIKTRGQQVTLRCSPISGHKSVSWYQQVLGQGPQFIFQYYEKEERGRGNFPDRFSARQFPNYSSELNVNALLLGDSALYLCASSFFAGWYEQYFGPGTRLTVT.